Following are 7 T cell receptor beta chains from one sample sequenced in a study of PD-1 blockade in classical Hodgkin lymphoma. Using immunoSEQ multiplex PCR, the repertoire was profiled, and TCRdb retains in-frame clones only, with some absent. The table lists more than 90,000 clones, roughly 80% of them singletons, with less than 20% in the top ten. Every patient was affected by relapse after autologous stem cell transplantation, while exposure to brentuximab vedotin was not uniform. The starting material was peripheral blood mononuclear cells (PBMCs), obtained before the second cycle of nivolumab. These receptors were obtained from a human donor with classical Hodgkin lymphoma.

This sequence joins TRBV7-3 and TRBJ2-7; D ambiguous. Germline V gene lookup returns CDR1 SGHTA and CDR2 FQGTGA. The length of the CDR3 is 15 residues. V was cut by 0 bases and J by 2 bases, with 11 bases left in between. This chain's CDR3 is CASSLTAAVPYEQYF. The CDR3 DNA is TGTGCCAGCAGCTTAACTGCGGCGGTCCCCTACGAGCAGTACTTC.

This clone has more than one count but fewer than ten. This chain uses TRBV28 with TRBJ2-7; D unclear. Trimming stripped 1 base from V and 7 bases from J, with 11 bases between. CDR1 MDHEN and CDR2 SYDVKM come from the germline V gene. The CDR3 consists of 13 residues. CDR3 nucleotide sequence: TGTGCCAGCAGTTTATCCCAGGAAGGGGAGCAGTACTTC. It codes for CASSLSQEGEQYF. Full variable domain (rest looked up from reference TRBV28 and TRBJ2-7): DVKVTQSSRYLVKRTGEKVFLECVQDMDHENMFWYRQDPGLGLRLIYFSYDVKMKEKGDIPEGYSVSREKKERFSLILESASTNQTSMYLCASSLSQEGEQYFGPGTRLTVT.

The chain has TRBV9 and TRBJ2-1; D is perhaps TRBD2 (6 bases). Per the germline V gene, CDR1 is SGDLS and CDR2 is YYNGEE. The CDR3 is 18 residues long. Trimming removed 2 bases at V and 6 bases at J, with 24 bases between. The CDR3: CASSVDPGLHNPLNEQFF. The CDR3 DNA sequence: TGTGCCAGCAGCGTCGACCCGGGACTCCACAACCCCCTCAATGAGCAGTTCTTC.

This clone was counted once. The chain links TRBV5-1 to TRBJ2-7; the match to TRBD1 covers 10 bases. Germline V gene lookup returns CDR1 SGHRS and CDR2 YFSETQ. V lost 4 bases to trimming and J lost 0 bases; unmatched junction nucleotides: 7. The CDR3 consists of 16 residues. This CDR3 is CASSGRQGASSYEQYF. The DNA of the CDR3 is TGCGCCAGCAGCGGGAGACAGGGGGCGAGCTCCTACGAGCAGTACTTC.

The chain employs TRBV30 and TRBJ2-3, with D uncertain. Germline assignment: CDR1 GTSNPN and CDR2 SVGIG (reference sequence). The CDR3 covers 12 residues. V was cut by 0 bases and J by 4 bases, with 5 bases left in between. In nucleotides, the CDR3 is TGTGCCTGGAGTGTAAGTTCAGATACGCAGTATTTT. Its protein is CAWSVSSDTQYF.

This clone occurred once. The V gene is TRBV30, the J gene TRBJ2-2; 10 nucleotides align to TRBD2. This CDR3 comprises 15 residues. The J segment lost 3 bases and the V segment lost 2 bases, leaving 3 bases of the junction unmatched. From germline, CDR1 is GTSNPN and CDR2 SVGIG (reference sequence). CDR3 residues: CAWSSLAGDTGELFF. The CDR3 coding sequence is TGTGCCTGGAGTTCCCTAGCGGGGGACACCGGGGAGCTGTTTTTT.

The rearrangement uses TRBV7-8 and TRBJ2-7; no clear D. V dropped 1 base and J dropped 5 bases, with 12 bases sitting between them. The germline gives CDR1 SGHVS, CDR2 FQNEAQ. The CDR3 covers 14 residues. The CDR3 DNA follows: TGTGCCAGCAGCTTAGGGCAGTTCAGGCACGAGCAGTACTTC. It codes for CASSLGQFRHEQYF.